This TCR beta chain is drawn from a study of blood T cell repertoires in COVID-19. For the study at large: PBMCs, B-cell-depleted T cells, or T cells were the source of the cDNA or gDNA that made up the material.

CDR3 length: 14 residues. The germline V and J ends were trimmed by 4 bases and 1 base, with 7 bases remaining between them. Looked up from germline, CDR1 is WSHSY and CDR2 is SAAADI. Per the study methods: Estimates of nucleated cell counts were drawn from the amplification of reference gene primers. The method was immunoSEQ multiplex PCR; TCRdb's version includes in-frame clones alone and lacks a portion of them. For V, J and clone size, that table is used; D and trimming come from the DNA. The table lists 100,000 to 150,000 clones, around 88% of them singletons. The origin of this receptor is a man between 60 and 75 years old with COVID-19, enrolled during active disease. This chain uses TRBV10-2 with TRBJ1-4; possibly TRBD1 for D (5 bases). The sequencing input was peripheral blood. CDR3 loop: CASSAGGTNEKLFF. CDR3 in DNA: TGCGCCAGCAGTGCCGGGGGAACTAATGAAAAACTGTTTTTT.